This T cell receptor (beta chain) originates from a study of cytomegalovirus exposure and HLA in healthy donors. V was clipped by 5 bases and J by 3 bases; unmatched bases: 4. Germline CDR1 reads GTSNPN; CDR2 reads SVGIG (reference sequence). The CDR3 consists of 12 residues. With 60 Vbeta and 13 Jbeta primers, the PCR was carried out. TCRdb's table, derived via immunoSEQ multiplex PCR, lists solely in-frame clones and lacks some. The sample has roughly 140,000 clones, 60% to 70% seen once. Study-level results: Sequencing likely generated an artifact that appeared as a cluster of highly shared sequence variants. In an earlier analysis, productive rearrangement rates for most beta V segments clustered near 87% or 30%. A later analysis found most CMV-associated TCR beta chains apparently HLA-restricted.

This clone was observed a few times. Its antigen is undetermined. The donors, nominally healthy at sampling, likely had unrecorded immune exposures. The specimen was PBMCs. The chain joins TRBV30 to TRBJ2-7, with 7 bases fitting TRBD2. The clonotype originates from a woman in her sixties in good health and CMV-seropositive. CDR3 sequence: CAWGTTVYEQYF. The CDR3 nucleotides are TGTGCCTGGGGGACTACCGTCTACGAGCAGTACTTC.